This note documents a single TCR beta chain sequence. The data were taken from a study of blood T cell repertoires in COVID-19. Study in general: Acute and convalescent COVID-19 specimens originated in the United States, Italy and Spain.

This table comes from immunoSEQ multiplex PCR, and its TCRdb copy is limited to in-frame clones, with some not included. The sample holds some 140,000 clones, 85% to 90% seen once. CDR1 and CDR2 from the germline V gene are SNHLY and FYNNEI. V shed 6 bases, J shed 5 bases, and the junction held 6 bases outside the gene matches. This CDR3 has 14 amino acids. V gene TRBV2 combines with J gene TRBJ1-4; 7 bases line up with TRBD1. Material: peripheral blood. This sequence was found in a human donor in a cohort sampled during active COVID-19. CDR3 nucleotide sequence: TGTGCCAGCAGCCGAGACAGGGCCAATGAAAAACTGTTTTTT. Encoded protein: CASSRDRANEKLFF. The entire variable domain, with the rest obtained from reference TRBV2 and TRBJ1-4, is as follows: EPEVTQTPSHQVTQMGQEVILRCVPISNHLYFYWYRQILGQKVEFLVSFYNNEISEKSEIFDDQFSVERPDGSNFTLKIRSTKLEDSAMYFCASSRDRANEKLFFGSGTQLSVL.